This T cell receptor beta chain was retrieved from a study of cytomegalovirus exposure and HLA in healthy donors. Study overall: Among 398 genotyped donors, 65% to 90% fell in the Caucasian-associated ancestry cluster.

Use of 60 Vbeta and 13 Jbeta primers characterized the PCR. Sequenced by immunoSEQ multiplex PCR; TCRdb stores in-frame clones only, minus some. The table includes over 65,000 clones, 70% to 80% detected once. Per germline, CDR1 KGHSH and CDR2 LQKENI. Trimming stripped 5 bases from V and 0 bases from J, with 14 bases between. The CDR3 has 17 residues. The clonotype originates from a woman aged 40-49 years in good health and CMV-seropositive. V gene TRBV18 combines with J gene TRBJ2-6; D is perhaps TRBD2 (5 bases). Sequencing was done on a sample of PBMCs. The DNA of the CDR3 is TGTGCCAGCTCAACTAGGACGCCAGGCTCTGGGGCCAACGTCCTGACTTTC. Its translation is CASSTRTPGSGANVLTF.